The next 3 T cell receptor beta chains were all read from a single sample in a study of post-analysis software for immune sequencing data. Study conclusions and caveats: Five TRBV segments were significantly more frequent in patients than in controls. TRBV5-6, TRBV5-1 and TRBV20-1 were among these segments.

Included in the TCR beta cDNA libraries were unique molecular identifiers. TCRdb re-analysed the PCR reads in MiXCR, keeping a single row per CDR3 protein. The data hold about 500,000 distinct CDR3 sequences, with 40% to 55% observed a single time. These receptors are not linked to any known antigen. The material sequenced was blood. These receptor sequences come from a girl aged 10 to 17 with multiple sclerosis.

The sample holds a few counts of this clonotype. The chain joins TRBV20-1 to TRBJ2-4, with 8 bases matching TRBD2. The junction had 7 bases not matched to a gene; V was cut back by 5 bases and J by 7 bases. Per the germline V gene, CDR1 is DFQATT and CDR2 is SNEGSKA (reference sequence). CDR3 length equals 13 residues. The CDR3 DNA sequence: TGCAGTGCTTGGGGACTAGAAAAGAACATTCAGTACTTC. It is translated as CSAWGLEKNIQYF.

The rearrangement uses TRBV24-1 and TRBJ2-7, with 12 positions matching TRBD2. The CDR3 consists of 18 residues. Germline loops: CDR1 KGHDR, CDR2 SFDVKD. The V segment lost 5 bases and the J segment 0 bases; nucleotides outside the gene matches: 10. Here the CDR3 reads CATSVLAGGKTASYEQYF. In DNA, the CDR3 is TGTGCCACCAGTGTACTAGCGGGAGGCAAAACGGCCTCCTACGAGCAGTACTTC.

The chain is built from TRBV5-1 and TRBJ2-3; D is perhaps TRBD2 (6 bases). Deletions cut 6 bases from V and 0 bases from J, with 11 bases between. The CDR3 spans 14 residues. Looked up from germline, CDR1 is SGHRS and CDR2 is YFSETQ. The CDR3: CASNSGESTDTQYF. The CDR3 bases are TGCGCCAGCAACTCGGGGGAGAGCACAGATACGCAGTATTTT.